Each of the 21 T cell receptor beta chains below was sequenced from the same sample in a study of T cells in Graves' hyperthyroidism and ophthalmopathy. The investigators amplified TCR beta CDR3 regions from RNA transcripts. The TCR CDR3 first-round RT-PCR relied on the HTBI primer set. A single record per CDR3 protein comes from TCRdb applying MiXCR to the multiplex PCR reads. Of about 420,000 distinct CDR3 sequences in the sample, roughly 15% were seen once. Sequenced: blood. The receptors shown here come from a woman aged 18 to 35 with Graves' hyperthyroidism.

This chain connects TRBV15 to TRBJ2-4; maybe TRBD1 (6 bases). In germline, CDR1 is LNHNV, CDR2 YYDKDF (reference sequence). Trimming pared 2 bases from V and 7 bases from J, leaving 12 bases between. CDR3 length equals 14 residues. CDR3 protein: CATSRHQGRNIQYF. The CDR3 nucleotides read TGTGCCACCAGCAGACATCAGGGGCGGAACATTCAGTACTTC.

Ten or more counts support this clonotype. This chain joins TRBV3-1 and TRBJ1-3, with D possibly TRBD1 on 6 matching bases. V was shortened by 2 bases and J by 1 base, with 9 bases between the two germline ends. Germline values: CDR1 LGHDT, CDR2 YNNKEL (reference sequence). This CDR3 is built from 15 residues. The DNA for the CDR3 is TGTGCCAGCAGCCAATTGACAGGATCTGGAAACACCATATATTTT. Its translation is CASSQLTGSGNTIYF.

In this sample, this clonotype turned up many times. The V gene is TRBV7-2, the J gene TRBJ2-1, with D tentatively TRBD2 (6 bases). This CDR3 is 19 amino acids long. Germline-derived CDR1 and CDR2 are SGHTA and FQGNSA. The V gene lost 1 base and the J gene lost 2 bases, with 21 bases spanning the gap. In DNA, the CDR3 is TGTGCCAGCAGCTTAGACGGTTTTGGGGACTGGGGGACCTACAATGAGCAGTTCTTC. Translated, it gives CASSLDGFGDWGTYNEQFF. Looking up the rest from reference TRBV7-2 and TRBJ2-1 gives the full variable domain: GAGVSQSPSNKVTEKGKDVELRCDPISGHTALYWYRQSLGQGLEFLIYFQGNSAPDKSGLPSDRFSAERTGGSVSTLTIQRTQQEDSAVYLCASSLDGFGDWGTYNEQFFGPGTRLTVL.

This clonotype was counted at least ten times. The genes are TRBV6-5 and TRBJ2-7, with 14 bases matching TRBD2. V gave up 2 bases and J gave up 4 bases; unmatched junction bases: 7. CDR1 is MNHEY, CDR2 SVGAGI, per germline. The CDR3 is 17 residues long. The CDR3 nucleotides are TGTGCCAGCAGTTACCGCCCGACTAGCGGGAGGGGTTACGAGCAGTACTTC. As protein: CASSYRPTSGRGYEQYF.

This clonotype has a handful of counts. This sequence joins TRBV6-1 and TRBJ1-1; D may be TRBD1 (6 bases). Between the trimmed V and J ends, which lost 6 bases and 8 bases, there was a span of 13 bases. From germline, CDR1 is MNHNS and CDR2 SASEGT. This CDR3 region has 12 residues. CDR3 region: CASSLTGEEAFF. In DNA, the CDR3 is TGTGCCAGCAGCCTGACAGGAGAAGAAGCTTTCTTT.

At least ten counts were recorded for this clonotype. The genes are TRBV12-3 or TRBV12-4 and TRBJ2-3, with D unresolved. This CDR3 is built from 13 residues. Deletions cut 6 bases from V and 0 bases from J, with 7 bases between. CDR3 bases: TGTGCCAGCAGACTGCTTAGCACAGATACGCAGTATTTT. Translation: CASRLLSTDTQYF.

This clonotype was seen only a few times. This chain links TRBV19 with TRBJ2-3; 9 bases match TRBD2. V dropped 2 bases and J dropped 6; count of bases not matched to a gene: 12. CDR3 length: 17 amino acids. Germline V gene sequence: CDR1 LNHDA, CDR2 SQIVND (reference sequence). CDR3 in DNA: TGTGCCAGTAGTATATATAGCGGGGGACCCGTCTGGGATACGCAGTATTTT. It specifies CASSIYSGGPVWDTQYF.

The table lists this clonotype with a count of one. A read error is possible here, since a much larger clone lies one base away. This chain links TRBV12-3 or TRBV12-4 with TRBJ2-2; TRBD2 is a possible D gene (6 bases). The CDR3 sequence is 15 residues long. The CDR3 here is CASSLLKSLTGGLFF. CDR3 in DNA: TGTGCCAGCAGTTTACTTAAATCCCTCACCGGGGGGCTGTTTTTT.

The chain couples TRBV6-1 to TRBJ1-5; 8 nucleotides align to TRBD1. J was trimmed by 5 bases and V by 7 bases; bases with no gene match: 10. The CDR3 covers 15 residues. The germline V gene encodes CDR1 MNHNS and CDR2 SASEGT. As DNA, the CDR3 is TGTGCCAGCAATCTCCAGCACAGGGGGGATCAGCCCCAGCATTTT. This encodes CASNLQHRGDQPQHF.

This clonotype was recorded at least ten times. This chain connects TRBV6-6 to TRBJ1-5, with D possibly TRBD1 on 5 matching bases. V lost 2 bases and J lost 2, with 10 bases in between. The CDR3 sequence is 15 residues long. Germline V gene sequence: CDR1 MNHNY, CDR2 SVGAGI (reference sequence). The CDR3 coding sequence is TGTGCCAGCAGTTACGGGGGGATGGGCAATCAGCCCCAGCATTTT. Translated: CASSYGGMGNQPQHF.

This chain uses TRBV20-1 with TRBJ2-3; TRBD1 matches at 7 bases. The CDR3 consists of 13 residues. Germline V CDR1 and CDR2: DFQATT, SNEGSKA (reference sequence). V shed 3 bases and J 1 base; nucleotides not matched to a gene: 1. The DNA of the CDR3 is TGCAGTGCTAGTCAGGGGGGCACAGATACGCAGTATTTT. This codes for CSASQGGTDTQYF.

In its sample, this clonotype was seen a few times. This sequence joins TRBV28 and TRBJ2-5; 9 bases line up with TRBD2. J lost 0 bases, V lost 4 bases, and 6 bases had no gene match. CDR1 is MDHEN, CDR2 SYDVKM, per germline. The CDR3 is 16 residues long. This CDR3 is CASSSYSGRYQETQYF. In DNA, the CDR3 is TGTGCCAGCAGTTCCTACAGCGGGAGGTACCAAGAGACCCAGTACTTC.

This clonotype has at least ten counts. The chain uses TRBV29-1 and TRBJ2-3, with D hard to call. The V and J ends lost 6 bases and 6 bases respectively, with 16 bases between them. The germline V gene encodes CDR1 SQVTM and CDR2 ANQGSEA. This CDR3 is 13 amino acids long. CDR3 in DNA: TGCAGCGTGGAAAATTCCGGGTCCGATACGCAGTATTTT. This encodes CSVENSGSDTQYF.

This clonotype showed up just a few times. V and J are TRBV30 and TRBJ2-2; 7 nucleotides match TRBD1. This CDR3 is 16 amino acids long. Losses at the gene ends were 5 bases for V and 0 bases for J; bases not matched to a gene: 9. The germline V gene encodes CDR1 GTSNPN and CDR2 SVGIG (reference sequence). DNA of the CDR3: TGTGCCTGGGCCCCTCGAGGGGGCGCGAACACCGGGGAGCTGTTTTTT. This gives the protein CAWAPRGGANTGELFF. The whole variable domain, remainder taken from reference TRBV30 and TRBJ2-2, is SQTIHQWPATLVQPVGSPLSLECTVEGTSNPNLYWYRQAAGRGLQLLFYSVGIGQISSEVPQNLSASRPQDRQFILSSKKLLLSDSGFYLCAWAPRGGANTGELFFGEGSRLTVL.

The rearrangement joins TRBV7-3 to TRBJ2-5; 8 nucleotides align to TRBD2. V lost 4 bases, J lost 5 bases, and 9 bases stayed unmatched. The CDR3 spans 15 residues. Per the germline V gene, CDR1 is SGHTA and CDR2 is FQGTGA. The CDR3 coding sequence is TGTGCCAGCAGCTACGGGACTAGGAGAGACGAGACCCAGTACTTC. It yields the protein CASSYGTRRDETQYF. Based on the CDR3 plus reference TRBV7-3 and TRBJ2-5, the full variable domain is GAGVSQTPSNKVTEKGKYVELRCDPISGHTALYWYRQSLGQGPEFLIYFQGTGAADDSGLPNDRFFAVRPEGSVSTLKIQRTERGDSAVYLCASSYGTRRDETQYFGPGTRLLVL.

This clonotype was picked up many times. This chain connects TRBV27 to TRBJ2-5, with TRBD1 identical over 10 bases. The CDR3 is made up of 14 amino acids. Germline V lookup: CDR1 MNHEY, CDR2 SMNVEV (reference sequence). V dropped 5 bases and J dropped 11; count of bases not matched to a gene: 11. The DNA for the CDR3 is TGTGCCAGCAGTCCAGGGACAGGGGCAAAAGGACAGTACTTC. The encoded protein is CASSPGTGAKGQYF.

This clonotype was picked up many times. CDR3 sequence reads: CASRKQGPSTEAFF. The CDR3 DNA reads as TGTGCCAGCAGAAAGCAGGGGCCGAGCACTGAAGCTTTCTTT. The chain uses TRBV6-1 and TRBJ1-1, with D tentatively TRBD1 (6 bases). Germline V CDR1 and CDR2: MNHNS, SASEGT. V lost 6 bases to trimming and J lost 4 bases, with 15 bases between them. This CDR3 has 14 amino acids.

The sample holds many counts of this clonotype. V is TRBV29-1 and J is TRBJ2-2; 11 positions match TRBD2. The germline V gene encodes CDR1 SQVTM and CDR2 ANQGSEA. The V and J ends lost 5 bases and 5 bases, in that order; junction bases with no gene match: 4. There are 14 residues in the CDR3. The CDR3 loop reads CSVKGLAETGELFF. The CDR3 bases are TGCAGCGTTAAGGGACTAGCGGAAACCGGGGAGCTGTTTTTT.

The V call is TRBV19, the J call TRBJ2-1, with no clear D. CDR3 size: 16 residues. Between the trimmed V and J ends, which lost 0 bases and 0 bases, there was a span of 9 bases. The germline CDR1 and CDR2 sequences are LNHDA and SQIVND (reference sequence). The CDR3 DNA reads as TGTGCCAGTAGTATAGAGGCCAGCAGCTCCTACAATGAGCAGTTCTTC. Translated, it gives CASSIEASSSYNEQFF. Based on the CDR3 plus reference TRBV19 and TRBJ2-1, the full variable domain is DGGITQSPKYLFRKEGQNVTLSCEQNLNHDAMYWYRQDPGQGLRLIYYSQIVNDFQKGDIAEGYSVSREKKESFPLTVTSAQKNPTAFYLCASSIEASSSYNEQFFGPGTRLTVL.

This clonotype was detected many times. This chain links TRBV20-1 with TRBJ2-7, with D tentatively TRBD2 (7 bases). The V end was cut by 3 bases, the J end by 6 bases, with 15 bases between. The CDR3 covers 13 residues. Germline V gene data show CDR1 as DFQATT and CDR2 as SNEGSKA (reference sequence). For the CDR3, the DNA is TGCAGTGCTAGCCCTGGGGGGGGCTCCGAGCAGTACTTC. Its protein is CSASPGGGSEQYF.

The genes are TRBV10-1 and TRBJ2-2, with D perhaps TRBD2 (6 bases). Between the trimmed V and J ends, which lost 3 bases and 3 bases, there was a span of 11 bases. Per germline, CDR1 WNHNN and CDR2 SYGVQD (reference sequence). This CDR3 is built from 15 residues. The CDR3 coding sequence is TGCGCCAGCAGTGACCAGGGACTCGACACCGGGGAGCTGTTTTTT. Amino acid sequence: CASSDQGLDTGELFF.